This T cell receptor (beta chain) was found in a study of cytomegalovirus exposure and HLA in healthy donors (dated by TCRdb to 2016 to 2017). A note on the overall study: According to a later analysis, one platform produced both the 100 to 150 validation repertoires and the approximately 600 repertoires of the first cohort. The study aimed to test whether signatures of past pathogen exposure could be identified by cataloging public T cell receptors. In addition to the first cohort of about 650 subjects, a separate validation cohort of 130 or so different subjects was used. High-throughput TCR immunosequencing, statistical association of individual TCRs with disease status, and machine learning were combined to predict cytomegalovirus infection status. Overall study results and their limits: Cytomegalovirus status was reported to be diagnosed by the classifier with high specificity and sensitivity in both the original and validation cohorts. The study listed 164 TCR beta chains as associated with cytomegalovirus. All 120 or so repertoires were used to score co-occurrence in the validation cohort in a later analysis, because that analysis had no HLA typing for the cohort. Across donors, most TCR sequences were observed very rarely, whereas some public TCRs were present in many individuals. A later analysis found that TCRs clustered in the first cohort also tended to co-occur in the 120 validation repertoires, with 94% of cluster scores above 0. According to the authors, the approach could potentially be generalized to other disease states and immunological phenotypes. A few of the identified cytomegalovirus-associated TCR beta chains were confirmed in vitro to be specific for cytomegalovirus antigens.

Remarks on this clone: Its antigen target is currently unknown. No much larger clone is present one base from it, and per-base qualities are unavailable. Other DNA sequences in this specimen translate into the identical CDR3.

The donors belonged to the validation cohort of about 120 subjects, which was separate from the roughly 670-subject first cohort. The protocol used for the library was the immunoSEQ multiplex PCR assay. From the authors' description of their analysis: A statistical classification framework was built to diagnose cytomegalovirus status from the catalog of TCR beta chain sequences. Here the immuneACCESS table is served through TCRdb, limited to in-frame sequences with V and J called. Missing clones are a known gap in these copies; in checked studies unresolved V genes cover under half, and the rest lacks a known reason. V and J calls and clone size are given by that table; D and trimming were obtained from the DNA. In this sample the table shows some 240,000 clones, around four fifths of which occur a single time. Clones ranked in the top ten supply around 5.6% of the sample. Taken from the germline V gene, the CDR1 and CDR2 loops are KGHSH and LQKENI. Trimming takes 3 bases from V and 0 bases from J, and the germline ends sit 3 bases apart. The CDR3 numbers 12 residues from cysteine through phenylalanine. CDR3 DNA is the only sequence kept; it has 36 bases, read in frame from the first base.

The V gene is TRBV18 and the J gene is TRBJ2-7, with the D segment identity uncertain. Sequencing was carried out using PBMCs. The TCR sequence derives from a woman between 18 and 29 years old in good health and CMV-seronegative. The bases read TGTGCCAGCTCACCCAGCTCCTACGAGCAGTACTTC. This encodes CASSPSSYEQYF.